The clone carrying this T cell receptor beta chain was seen a handful of times. As yet, its antigen is unknown. This specimen comes from a study of T-cell memory formation after mild COVID-19. The CDR3 is made up of 15 amino acids. Germline trimming cut 5 bases from V and 4 bases from J; bases unmatched to any gene: 7. CDR1 and CDR2 from the germline V gene are SGHTA and FQGNSA. The study, taken as a whole, reports: Within pre-infection memory, some responding clones were found, suggesting cross-reactive memory joined.

MiXCR, run by TCRdb on the 5' RACE reads, gives a single entry per CDR3 protein. This table has tens of thousands of distinct CDR3 sequences, more than 8% appearing once. This receptor was identified in a man between 18 and 35 years old who had mild COVID-19 (a few samples of this study predate the infection). Cell type and time point are not known. The sample consisted of PBMCs or a T cell subset sorted from them (not recorded which). The chain links TRBV7-2 to TRBJ2-5; 10 positions agree with TRBD2. CDR3 coding DNA: TGTGCCAGCAGCCACCAGCGGGGGGGCCGAGAGACCCAGTACTTC. Encoded protein: CASSHQRGGRETQYF. Using reference TRBV7-2 and TRBJ2-5 for the parts outside the CDR3, the full variable domain is GAGVSQSPSNKVTEKGKDVELRCDPISGHTALYWYRQSLGQGLEFLIYFQGNSAPDKSGLPSDRFSAERTGGSVSTLTIQRTQQEDSAVYLCASSHQRGGRETQYFGPGTRLLVL.